The 17 T cell receptor beta chains in this list originate from one sample, sequenced in a study of cytomegalovirus exposure and HLA in healthy donors. Researchers ran the PCR with 60 Vbeta and 13 Jbeta primers. The repertoire was sequenced with immunoSEQ multiplex PCR; TCRdb's copy has only in-frame clones and lacks some. The table has roughly 110,000 clones, 60% to 80% seen once. Sample: PBMCs. These receptor sequences come from a female donor in good health and CMV-seronegative.

In its sample, this clone was seen once. The rearrangement uses TRBV30 and TRBJ1-1; weak D call: TRBD1 (5 bases). V shed 4 bases and J shed 0 bases, with 12 bases lying between them. The CDR3 loop spans 14 amino acids. Germline lookup yields CDR1 GTSNPN and CDR2 SVGIG (reference sequence). The CDR3 sequence: CAWTRDFLNTEAFF. CDR3 bases: TGTGCCTGGACTCGGGACTTCTTGAACACTGAAGCTTTCTTT.

This clone was counted between two and nine times. This rearrangement joins TRBV15 to TRBJ1-1; D is ambiguous. The V end was cut by 1 base, the J end by 1 base, with 10 bases between. The CDR3 runs 15 residues. Germline V gives CDR1 LNHNV, CDR2 YYDKDF (reference sequence). CDR3 DNA: TGTGCCACCAGCAGAGCCCTTTTTCCGAACACTGAAGCTTTCTTT. This sequence encodes CATSRALFPNTEAFF.

The CDR3: CASSWGQGREKLFF. The CDR3 DNA reads as TGTGCCAGCAGCTGGGGACAGGGACGGGAAAAACTGTTTTTT. The J gene is TRBJ1-4, the V gene TRBV11-3; 9 nucleotides agree with TRBD1. The CDR3 has 14 amino acids. The germline V gene has CDR1 SGHNT and CDR2 YENEEA. The ends lost 4 bases at V and 8 bases at J; junction bases unmatched: 5.

This chain joins TRBV7-9 and TRBJ2-5, with TRBD2 as a possible D gene (6 bases). V was pared by 1 base and J by 5 bases, with 11 bases between. The CDR3 loop spans 14 amino acids. Germline V gene sequence: CDR1 SEHNR, CDR2 FQNEAQ (reference sequence). The CDR3 region is CASSLVSGVETQYF. CDR3 sequence (DNA): TGTGCCAGCAGCTTAGTTTCGGGAGTGGAGACCCAGTACTTC.

J is TRBJ1-5 and V is TRBV6-1; D is ambiguous. Germline assignment: CDR1 MNHNS and CDR2 SASEGT. CDR3 length: 13 amino acids. Trimming stripped 7 bases from V and 4 bases from J, with 11 bases between. The CDR3 loop reads CASTEGRNQPQHF. CDR3 coding DNA: TGTGCCAGCACGGAAGGGAGAAATCAGCCCCAGCATTTT.

CDR3: CASRETGEWGYTF. As DNA, the CDR3 is TGTGCCAGCAGGGAGACAGGGGAGTGGGGCTACACCTTC. The rearrangement uses TRBV6-1 and TRBJ1-2; TRBD1 aligns across 8 bases. CDR1 and CDR2 from the germline V gene are MNHNS and SASEGT. With V trimmed by 6 bases and J by 8 bases, 8 bases remained unmatched. The CDR3 is 13 amino acids.

This chain uses TRBV29-1 with TRBJ1-2; D possibly corresponds to TRBD1 (5 bases). This CDR3 contains 12 residues. Per the germline V gene, CDR1 is SQVTM and CDR2 is ANQGSEA. Trimming took off 2 bases at V and 7 bases at J, with 11 bases between the two ends. As DNA, the CDR3 is TGCAGCGTTGAACCCGGGGGAACTGGCTACACCTTC. It codes for CSVEPGGTGYTF.

This clone was counted between two and nine times. The V gene is TRBV28, the J gene TRBJ2-7; D may be TRBD1 (6 bases). Trimming removed 2 bases at V and 5 bases at J, with 22 bases between. The CDR3 is made up of 17 amino acids. Germline values: CDR1 MDHEN, CDR2 SYDVKM. The CDR3 DNA is TGTGCCAGCAGTTTAAATTTGGGGGCGCTGGGGTTCCACGAGCAGTACTTC. Its translation: CASSLNLGALGFHEQYF.

The rearrangement uses TRBV14 and TRBJ2-3; no firm D call. This CDR3 is built from 15 residues. V shed 0 bases and J shed 2 bases, with 9 bases lying between them. Germline CDR1 is SGHDN and CDR2 is FVKESK. CDR3 sequence reads: CASSQESRLTDTQYF. DNA for the CDR3: TGTGCCAGCAGCCAAGAATCCAGGCTCACAGATACGCAGTATTTT.

This clone was observed once. The V call is TRBV7-6, the J call TRBJ2-7; 13 positions agree with TRBD2. The germline V gene has CDR1 SGHVS and CDR2 FNYEAQ. V lost 5 bases and J lost 7; bases outside the gene matches: 11. This CDR3 is 16 amino acids long. CDR3 protein: CASSILAGGPVGEQYF. DNA for the CDR3: TGTGCCAGCAGCATACTAGCGGGAGGGCCGGTGGGGGAGCAGTACTTC.

The chain carries TRBV6-5 and TRBJ2-5, with D perhaps matching TRBD1 (6 bases). The J call may not be correct, given that the DNA end is closer to TRBJ2-7. CDR3 size: 14 residues. Germline V lookup: CDR1 MNHEY, CDR2 SVGAGI. CDR3 sequence: CASSYESRGYEQYF. The DNA for the CDR3 is TGTGCCAGCAGTTACGAGTCCAGGGGTTACGAGCAGTACTTC.

The count of this clone is one. A clone one base away is much larger, so this may be a read error. J is TRBJ2-7 and V is TRBV4-2; 9 bases line up with TRBD2. The ends lost 2 bases at V and 4 bases at J; junction bases unmatched: 3. Germline CDR1 and CDR2: LGHNA and YNFKEQ. This CDR3 spans 14 amino acids. The CDR3 DNA reads TGTGCCAGCAGCCAACCGGGACTAGCTTACGAGCAGTACTTC. Encoded protein: CASSQPGLAYEQYF.

This chain links TRBV18 with TRBJ2-5; D gene unclear. Deletions cut 1 base from V and 4 bases from J, with 10 bases between. Germline loops: CDR1 KGHSH, CDR2 LQKENI. The CDR3 covers 14 residues. The CDR3 reads CASSPLQERETQYF. The CDR3 nucleotides are TGTGCCAGCTCACCACTTCAGGAAAGAGAGACCCAGTACTTC.

J is TRBJ2-5 and V is TRBV4-2; 9 nucleotides line up with TRBD2. V shed 4 bases and J 4 bases; nucleotides not matched to a gene: 19. The germline V gene has CDR1 LGHNA and CDR2 YNFKEQ. The CDR3 sequence is 19 residues long. The CDR3 loop is CASSRGGGGGRALGETQYF. DNA of the CDR3: TGTGCCAGCAGCCGGGGCGGAGGGGGCGGGAGGGCCTTGGGAGAGACCCAGTACTTC.

This clone was observed a single time. The chain recombines TRBV29-1 with TRBJ1-1; 8 bases agree with TRBD1. The germline gives CDR1 SQVTM, CDR2 ANQGSEA. The length of the CDR3 is 13 residues. J gave up 7 bases and V 0 bases, and 4 bases lay outside the gene matches. The CDR3 reads CSVEDATGDEAFF. CDR3 nucleotides: TGCAGCGTTGAAGATGCGACAGGGGATGAAGCTTTCTTT.

CDR3 bases: TGCGCCAGCAGCTTTGGTGCGGGGGATGAGCAGTTCTTC. This gives the protein CASSFGAGDEQFF. The chain combines TRBV5-1 with TRBJ2-1, with 7 bases that match TRBD2. CDR3 size: 13 residues. Germline lookup yields CDR1 SGHRS and CDR2 YFSETQ. Germline trimming cut 2 bases from V and 8 bases from J; bases unmatched to any gene: 4.

The gene calls are TRBV25-1 and TRBJ1-2, with 8 bases fitting TRBD1. Germline CDR1 reads MGHDK; CDR2 reads SYGVNS. The junction had 6 bases not matched to a gene; V was cut back by 3 bases and J by 3 bases. The CDR3 runs to 15 residues. The CDR3 DNA sequence: TGTGCCAGCAGTGATCCTACAGGGGGAGACTATGGCTACACCTTC. It is translated as CASSDPTGGDYGYTF.